The 10 T cell receptor beta chains reported below all come from one sample, sequenced in a study of T cells after yellow fever vaccination. One entry per CDR3 protein, called by TCRdb with MiXCR from the 5' RACE reads. Here the sample spans 510,000 or so distinct CDR3 sequences, 19% being singletons. The sequences come from PBMCs, collected 15 days after the yellow fever booster vaccination. These receptors originate from a man aged 30 to 39 who received the YFV17D yellow fever vaccine.

This clonotype was counted a single time. V and J are TRBV12-3 or TRBV12-4 and TRBJ2-3; TRBD2 might be the D (5 bases). The CDR3 is 15 amino acids. V lost 6 bases and J lost 2, with 15 bases in between. The CDR3 DNA reads as TGTGCCAGCAGCTGGCCGAGGGTAGTCACAGATACGCAGTATTTT. Translation gives CASSWPRVVTDTQYF.

This rearrangement joins TRBV9 to TRBJ2-2; 13 positions agree with TRBD2. With 4 bases clipped from V and 5 bases from J, the junction kept 8 bases outside the gene matches. The CDR3 has 17 residues. Germline values: CDR1 SGDLS, CDR2 YYNGEE. CDR3 sequence: CASSPGLAGAWTGELFF. The CDR3 coding sequence is TGTGCCAGCAGCCCCGGACTAGCGGGAGCGTGGACCGGGGAGCTGTTTTTT.

This CDR3 is CSASWLAGGGEQFF. Here the CDR3 DNA reads TGCAGTGCTTCTTGGCTAGCGGGAGGCGGTGAGCAGTTCTTC. The chain uses TRBV20-1 and TRBJ2-1; 11 positions match TRBD2. This CDR3 is 14 amino acids long. Per the germline V gene, CDR1 is DFQATT and CDR2 is SNEGSKA (reference sequence). The trim removed 5 bases at V and 9 bases at J, leaving 9 bases unmatched.

The chain has TRBV7-9 and TRBJ2-5; the D is unclear. This CDR3 is 13 amino acids long. CDR1 is SEHNR and CDR2 is FQNEAQ in the germline V gene (reference sequence). The V and J ends lost 4 bases and 5 bases respectively, with 11 bases between them. The CDR3 here is CASSYYRVETQYF. The CDR3 DNA reads TGTGCCAGCAGCTACTATCGGGTGGAGACCCAGTACTTC.

The rearrangement joins TRBV12-3 or TRBV12-4 to TRBJ2-1; TRBD2 aligns across 8 bases. The CDR3 sequence is 12 residues long. V shed 6 bases and J 14 bases; nucleotides not matched to a gene: 9. The CDR3: CASSPDPAGEFF. The DNA for the CDR3 is TGTGCCAGCAGCCCTGACCCAGCGGGAGAGTTCTTC.

This clonotype has a handful of counts. This chain connects TRBV3-1 to TRBJ1-5; 7 nucleotides align to TRBD1. The CDR3 spans 15 residues. In germline, CDR1 is LGHDT, CDR2 YNNKEL (reference sequence). With 2 bases clipped from V and 0 bases from J, the junction kept 1 base outside the gene matches. The CDR3 here is CASSQTGASNQPQHF. The CDR3 DNA reads TGTGCCAGCAGCCAAACAGGGGCTAGCAATCAGCCCCAGCATTTT. The whole variable domain, remainder taken from reference TRBV3-1 and TRBJ1-5, is DTAVSQTPKYLVTQMGNDKSIKCEQNLGHDTMYWYKQDSKKFLKIMFSYNNKELIINETVPNRFSPKSPDKAHLNLHINSLELGDSAVYFCASSQTGASNQPQHFGDGTRLSIL.

The chain couples TRBV29-1 to TRBJ2-3, with TRBD2 identical over 13 bases. The CDR3 covers 16 residues. With 1 base clipped from V and 2 bases from J, the junction kept 3 bases outside the gene matches. Germline V gives CDR1 SQVTM, CDR2 ANQGSEA. In DNA, the CDR3 is TGCAGCGTTGAAGGGACTAGCGGGAGCGCCACAGATACGCAGTATTTT. Translation: CSVEGTSGSATDTQYF.

This clonotype showed up many times. The chain carries TRBV15 and TRBJ1-4; a weak D match, TRBD1 (5 bases). The CDR3 is 15 residues long. Germline V CDR1 and CDR2: LNHNV, YYDKDF (reference sequence). Trimming shortened V by 1 base and J by 5 bases, and 11 bases separated the two germline ends. The CDR3 bases are TGTGCCACCAGCAGAGGGACACTTGAAAATGAAAAACTGTTTTTT. Its translation: CATSRGTLENEKLFF.

The table lists this clonotype with a count of one. Written as DNA, the CDR3 is TGCGCCAGCAGCTGGCGAGCGGGAGTCCGTGAGACCCAGTACTTC. It encodes CASSWRAGVRETQYF. The rearrangement links TRBV5-1 to TRBJ2-5; TRBD2 matches 8 bases. This CDR3 has 15 amino acids. Germline V gene lookup returns CDR1 SGHRS and CDR2 YFSETQ. V trimming: 3 bases; J trimming: 5 bases; junction bases outside the gene matches: 9.

V gene TRBV7-2 combines with J gene TRBJ1-1, with 9 bases aligning to TRBD1. The J segment lost 3 bases and the V segment lost 5 bases, leaving 4 bases of the junction unmatched. CDR3 length: 14 amino acids. The germline CDR1 and CDR2 sequences are SGHTA and FQGNSA. The CDR3 loop reads CASSPQGAHTEAFF. The CDR3 DNA reads as TGTGCCAGCAGCCCACAGGGGGCTCACACTGAAGCTTTCTTT.